This TCR beta chain was captured in a study of shared clonotypes between healthy human individuals. Across the study: Each donor had three CD4 naive, three CD4 memory, two CD8 naive and one CD8 memory plate. Study-wide results and caveats: Depth of sequencing was expected to influence donor clonotype sharing.

This table comes from immunoSEQ multiplex PCR, and its TCRdb copy is limited to in-frame clones, with some not included. The sample carries 850,000 to 1,200,000 clones, around 76% recorded once. Per the germline V gene, CDR1 is SGHTA and CDR2 is FQGNSA. The CDR3 consists of 16 residues. V was pared by 3 bases and J by 5 bases, with 18 bases between. As for this clone: What it binds is not known.

Sequencing was carried out using memory CD4+ T cells sorted from blood. Subset: CD45RA-negative fraction. The V and J genes are TRBV7-2 and TRBJ2-3; D is possibly TRBD2 (6 bases). The TCR comes from a young man in good health. This CDR3 is CASSFGGTAGVDTQYF. CDR3 DNA sequence: TGTGCCAGCAGCTTCGGCGGGACTGCCGGTGTAGATACGCAGTATTTT.